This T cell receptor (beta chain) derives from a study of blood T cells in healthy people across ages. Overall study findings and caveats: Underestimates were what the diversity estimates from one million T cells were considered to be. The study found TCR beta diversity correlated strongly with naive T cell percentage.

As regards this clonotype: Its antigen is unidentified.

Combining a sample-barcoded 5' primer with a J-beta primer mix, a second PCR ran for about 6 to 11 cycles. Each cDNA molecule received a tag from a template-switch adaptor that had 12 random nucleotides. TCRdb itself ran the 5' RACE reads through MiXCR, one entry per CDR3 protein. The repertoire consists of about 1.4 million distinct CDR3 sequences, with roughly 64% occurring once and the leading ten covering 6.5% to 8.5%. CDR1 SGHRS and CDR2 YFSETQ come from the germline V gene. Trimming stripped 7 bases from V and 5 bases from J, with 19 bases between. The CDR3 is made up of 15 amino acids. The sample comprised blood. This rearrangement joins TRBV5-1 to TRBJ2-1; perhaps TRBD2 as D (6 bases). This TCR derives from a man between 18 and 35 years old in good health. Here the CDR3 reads CASYVGDSGHNEQFF. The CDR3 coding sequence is TGCGCCAGCTACGTGGGGGACTCAGGCCACAATGAGCAGTTCTTC.